These T cell receptor beta chains were read from a single sample in a study of cytomegalovirus exposure and HLA in healthy donors. This table comes from immunoSEQ multiplex PCR, and its TCRdb copy is limited to in-frame clones, with some not included. The table lists tens of thousands of clones, 73% of them singletons, with roughly 5.3% in the top ten. The sample comprised PBMCs. The source is a man in his forties or fifties in good health and CMV-seronegative. Both conserved end residues are part of each CDR3. Fields, in order: V gene, clone size, D gene, J gene, CDR3 protein, CDR3 DNA. D genes are given only for firm matches. For some rows the clone size is stated as once, few or many, or as a class when expanded; others skip it.

v_gene: TRBV30
abundance: .
d_gene: TRBD1
j_gene: TRBJ1-5
CDR3aa: CAWSWTGGMNQPQHF
CDR3nt: TGTGCCTGGAGTTGGACAGGGGGCATGAATCAGCCCCAGCATTTT

v_gene: TRBV7-2
abundance: .
d_gene: TRBD1
j_gene: TRBJ1-2
CDR3aa: CASRETGIYGYTF
CDR3nt: TGTGCCAGCAGGGAGACAGGGATCTATGGCTACACCTTC

v_gene: TRBV2
abundance: .
d_gene: TRBD2
j_gene: TRBJ2-5
CDR3aa: CASSARRLAGKETQYF
CDR3nt: TGTGCCAGCAGTGCCCGTCGACTAGCGGGGAAAGAGACCCAGTACTTC

v_gene: TRBV11-2
abundance: .
d_gene: .
j_gene: TRBJ2-2
CDR3aa: CASSPGQLTGELFF
CDR3nt: TGTGCCAGCAGCCCCGGACAGTTAACCGGGGAGCTGTTTTTT

v_gene: TRBV7-3
abundance: .
d_gene: .
j_gene: TRBJ2-1
CDR3aa: CASSLEGGVFNEQFF
CDR3nt: TGTGCCAGCAGCTTAGAGGGGGGGGTGTTCAATGAGCAGTTCTTC

v_gene: TRBV7-8
abundance: .
d_gene: .
j_gene: TRBJ2-5
CDR3aa: CASSLDSAETQYF
CDR3nt: TGTGCCAGCAGCTTAGACAGTGCGGAGACCCAGTACTTC

v_gene: TRBV5-4
abundance: few
d_gene: .
j_gene: TRBJ2-1
CDR3aa: CASSFQGNEQFF
CDR3nt: TGTGCCAGCAGCTTTCAGGGCAATGAGCAGTTCTTC

v_gene: TRBV11-2
abundance: .
d_gene: TRBD2
j_gene: TRBJ2-1
CDR3aa: CASSYFPGTSGGPYNEQFF
CDR3nt: TGTGCCAGCAGCTACTTTCCCGGGACTAGCGGGGGACCCTACAATGAGCAGTTCTTC

v_gene: TRBV9
abundance: .
d_gene: .
j_gene: TRBJ2-7
CDR3aa: CASSETGYEQYF
CDR3nt: TGTGCCAGCAGCGAAACGGGCTACGAGCAGTACTTC

v_gene: TRBV6-5
abundance: .
d_gene: .
j_gene: TRBJ2-1
CDR3aa: CASSYSRGYPDNEQFF
CDR3nt: TGTGCCAGCAGTTACTCGAGGGGGTATCCGGACAATGAGCAGTTCTTC

v_gene: TRBV5-8
abundance: .
d_gene: .
j_gene: TRBJ2-5
CDR3aa: CASPPQGQETQYF
CDR3nt: TGTGCCAGCCCCCCGCAGGGACAAGAGACCCAGTACTTC

v_gene: TRBV27
abundance: .
d_gene: .
j_gene: TRBJ2-3
CDR3aa: CASGATDTQYF
CDR3nt: TGTGCCAGCGGAGCCACAGATACGCAGTATTTT

v_gene: TRBV19
abundance: few
d_gene: .
j_gene: TRBJ2-1
CDR3aa: CASSIVQVYNEQFF
CDR3nt: TGTGCCAGTAGTATAGTCCAGGTATACAATGAGCAGTTCTTC

v_gene: TRBV10-3
abundance: once
d_gene: TRBD2
j_gene: TRBJ2-3
CDR3aa: CAISERTSGGLDTQYF
CDR3nt: TGTGCCATCAGTGAGCGGACTAGCGGGGGCTTAGATACGCAGTATTTT

v_gene: TRBV2
abundance: .
d_gene: TRBD1
j_gene: TRBJ1-4
CDR3aa: CASNGQGAREKLFF
CDR3nt: TGTGCCAGCAACGGACAGGGGGCGAGGGAAAAACTGTTTTTT

v_gene: TRBV5-1
abundance: .
d_gene: TRBD1
j_gene: TRBJ2-7
CDR3aa: CASRTGNEQYF
CDR3nt: TGCGCCAGTCGGACAGGGAACGAGCAGTACTTC

v_gene: TRBV7-3
abundance: .
d_gene: .
j_gene: TRBJ2-3
CDR3aa: CASSPGEFTDTQYF
CDR3nt: TGTGCCAGCAGCCCCGGAGAATTCACAGATACGCAGTATTTT

v_gene: TRBV7-6
abundance: few
d_gene: .
j_gene: TRBJ1-2
CDR3aa: CASSNRGRGMDYGYTF
CDR3nt: TGTGCCAGCTCAAACCGGGGCAGGGGAATGGACTATGGCTACACCTTC